Listed here are 3 T cell receptor beta chains from one sample, sequenced in a study of shared clonotypes between healthy human individuals. It was CD45RO-negative cells, positively selected for CCR7, that made up naive CD8 cells, with terminally differentiated effector memory CD45RA+ cells excluded. Measured with immunoSEQ multiplex PCR; TCRdb has only the in-frame clones, and not every one. The sample records roughly 2.1 million clones, about 93% being singletons. Specimen: naive CD8+ T cells from PBMCs. These receptors were obtained from a man aged 18 to 30 in good health. Some clones in this sample may be carry-over from other donors' samples.

This chain links TRBV13 with TRBJ2-7; 10 nucleotides agree with TRBD1. Per germline, CDR1 PRHDT and CDR2 FYEKMQ (reference sequence). V lost 5 bases to trimming and J lost 6 bases; unmatched junction nucleotides: 10. CDR3 length equals 15 residues. The CDR3 coding sequence is TGTGCCAGCAGCCTACTCGGGACAGGGGCTTCCGAGCAGTACTTC. As protein: CASSLLGTGASEQYF.

A few counts support this clone. The gene calls are TRBV19 and TRBJ1-5; the D gene is possibly TRBD1 (5 bases). V was trimmed by 10 bases and J by 0 bases, leaving 16 bases between them. Per the germline V gene, CDR1 is LNHDA and CDR2 is SQIVND (reference sequence). This CDR3 is built from 15 residues. The CDR3 region has the DNA TGTGCCACTATTGCACCAGGGTATAGCAATCAGCCCCAGCATTTT. This codes for CATIAPGYSNQPQHF.

For this clone: At the DNA level, this CDR3 is encoded by other sequences in the same sample as well. V gene TRBV14 combines with J gene TRBJ2-7, with D hard to call. Germline V CDR1 and CDR2: SGHDN, FVKESK. The germline V and J ends were trimmed by 1 base and 4 bases, with 5 bases remaining between them. The CDR3 consists of 12 residues. The CDR3 DNA reads as TGTGCCAGCAGCCAAGTGGCATACGAGCAGTACTTC. This gives the protein CASSQVAYEQYF.